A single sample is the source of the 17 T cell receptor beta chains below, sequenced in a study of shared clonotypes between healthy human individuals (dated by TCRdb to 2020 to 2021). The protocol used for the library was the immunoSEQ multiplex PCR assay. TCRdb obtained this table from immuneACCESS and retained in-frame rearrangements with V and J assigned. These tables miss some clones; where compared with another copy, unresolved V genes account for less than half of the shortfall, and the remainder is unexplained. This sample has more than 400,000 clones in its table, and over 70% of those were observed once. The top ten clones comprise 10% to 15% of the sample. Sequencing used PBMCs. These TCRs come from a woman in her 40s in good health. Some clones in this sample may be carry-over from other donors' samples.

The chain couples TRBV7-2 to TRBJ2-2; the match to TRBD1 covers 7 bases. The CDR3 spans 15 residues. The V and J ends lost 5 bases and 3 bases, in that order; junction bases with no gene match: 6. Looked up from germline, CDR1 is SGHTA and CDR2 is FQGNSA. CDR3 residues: CASSPGQLDTGELFF. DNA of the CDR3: TGTGCCAGCAGCCCGGGACAGTTGGACACCGGGGAGCTGTTTTTT.

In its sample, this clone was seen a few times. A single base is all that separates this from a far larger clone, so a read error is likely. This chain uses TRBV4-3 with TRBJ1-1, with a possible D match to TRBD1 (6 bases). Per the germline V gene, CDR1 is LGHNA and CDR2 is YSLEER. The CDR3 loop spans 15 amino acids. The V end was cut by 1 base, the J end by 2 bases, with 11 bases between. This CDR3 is CASSQGRQDNTEAFF. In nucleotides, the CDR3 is TGCGCCAGCAGCCAAGGGAGACAGGATAACACTGAAGCTTTCTTT.

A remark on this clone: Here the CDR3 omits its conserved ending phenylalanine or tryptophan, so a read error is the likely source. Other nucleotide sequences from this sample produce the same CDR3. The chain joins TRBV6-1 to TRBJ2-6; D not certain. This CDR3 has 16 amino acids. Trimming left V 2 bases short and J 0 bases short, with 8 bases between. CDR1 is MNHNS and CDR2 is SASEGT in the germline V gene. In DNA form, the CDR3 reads TGTGCCAGCAGTGAATTAGACTTCTCTGGGGCCAACGTCCTGACTTTA. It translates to CASSELDFSGANVLTL.

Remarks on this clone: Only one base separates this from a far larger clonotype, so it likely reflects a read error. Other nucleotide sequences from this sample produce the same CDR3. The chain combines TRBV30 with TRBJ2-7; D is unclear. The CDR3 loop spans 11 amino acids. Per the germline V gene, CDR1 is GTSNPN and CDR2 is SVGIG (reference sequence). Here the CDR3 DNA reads TGTGCTTGGGAACGTAACTACGAGCAGTACTTC. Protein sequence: CAWERNYEQYF.

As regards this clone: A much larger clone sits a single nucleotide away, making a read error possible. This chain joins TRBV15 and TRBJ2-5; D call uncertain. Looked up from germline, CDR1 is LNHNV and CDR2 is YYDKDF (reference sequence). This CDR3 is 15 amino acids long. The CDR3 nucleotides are TGTGCCGCCAGCAGAACCGGGCCAGAGGCGCAGACCCAGTACTTC. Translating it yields CAASRTGPEAQTQYF.

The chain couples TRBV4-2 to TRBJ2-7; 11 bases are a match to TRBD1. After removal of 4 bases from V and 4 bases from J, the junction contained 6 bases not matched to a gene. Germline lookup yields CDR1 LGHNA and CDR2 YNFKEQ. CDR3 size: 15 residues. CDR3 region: CASSPGQGAGYEQYF. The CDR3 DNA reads TGTGCCAGCAGCCCTGGACAGGGGGCTGGATACGAGCAGTACTTC.

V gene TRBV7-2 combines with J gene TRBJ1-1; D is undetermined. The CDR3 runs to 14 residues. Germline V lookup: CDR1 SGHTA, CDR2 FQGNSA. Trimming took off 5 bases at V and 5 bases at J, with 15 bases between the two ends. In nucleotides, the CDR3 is TGTGCCAGCAGCCCCCGCGGGAGTGGGACTGAAGCTTTCTTT. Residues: CASSPRGSGTEAFF.

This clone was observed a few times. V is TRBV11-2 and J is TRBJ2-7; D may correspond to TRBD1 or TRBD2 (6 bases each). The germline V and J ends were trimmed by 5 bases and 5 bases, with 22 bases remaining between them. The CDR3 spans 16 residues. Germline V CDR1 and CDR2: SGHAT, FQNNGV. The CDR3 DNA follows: TGTGCCAGCAGCCCCAGACTAGGGGGGTGGGGAAACGAGCAGTACTTC. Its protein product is CASSPRLGGWGNEQYF.

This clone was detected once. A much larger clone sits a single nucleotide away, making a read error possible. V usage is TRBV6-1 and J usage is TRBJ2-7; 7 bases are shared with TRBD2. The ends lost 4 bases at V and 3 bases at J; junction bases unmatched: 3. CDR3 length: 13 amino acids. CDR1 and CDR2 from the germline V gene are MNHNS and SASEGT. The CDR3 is CASSGASGYEQYF. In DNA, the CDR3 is TGTGCCAGCAGTGGGGCTAGCGGCTACGAGCAGTACTTC.

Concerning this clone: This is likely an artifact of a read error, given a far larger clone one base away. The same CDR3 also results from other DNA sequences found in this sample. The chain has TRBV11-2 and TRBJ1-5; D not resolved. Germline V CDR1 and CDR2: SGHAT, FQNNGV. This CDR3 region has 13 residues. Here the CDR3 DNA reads TGCGCCAGCAGCTTAGCTCAAAATCAGCCCCAGCATTTT. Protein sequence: CASSLAQNQPQHF.

CDR3 sequence: CASSDVSGANVLTF. CDR3 nucleotides: TGTGCCAGCAGCGATGTCTCTGGGGCCAACGTCCTGACTTTC. This rearrangement joins TRBV9 to TRBJ2-6; no reliable D call. Germline assignment: CDR1 SGDLS and CDR2 YYNGEE. The CDR3 is 14 residues long. Trimming took 3 bases from V and 0 from J, leaving 4 bases between them.

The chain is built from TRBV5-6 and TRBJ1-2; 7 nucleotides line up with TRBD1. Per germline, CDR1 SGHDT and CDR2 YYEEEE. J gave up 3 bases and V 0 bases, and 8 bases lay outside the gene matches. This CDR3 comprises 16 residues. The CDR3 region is CASSLGTGGRYYGYTF. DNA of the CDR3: TGTGCCAGCAGCTTGGGGACAGGCGGGCGGTACTATGGCTACACCTTC.

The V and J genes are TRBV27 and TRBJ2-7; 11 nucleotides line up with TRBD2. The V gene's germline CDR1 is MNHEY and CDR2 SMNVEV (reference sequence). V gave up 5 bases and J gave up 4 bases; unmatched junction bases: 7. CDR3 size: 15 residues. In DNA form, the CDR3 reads TGTGCCAGCAGTACCCCACTAGCGGGAGTGTACGAGCAGTACTTC. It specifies CASSTPLAGVYEQYF.

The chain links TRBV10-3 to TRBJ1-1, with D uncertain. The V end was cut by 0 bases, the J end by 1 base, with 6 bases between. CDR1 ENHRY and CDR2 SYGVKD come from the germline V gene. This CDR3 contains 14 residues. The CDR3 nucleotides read TGTGCCATCAGTGAGTCGATAGCGAACACTGAAGCTTTCTTT. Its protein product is CAISESIANTEAFF.

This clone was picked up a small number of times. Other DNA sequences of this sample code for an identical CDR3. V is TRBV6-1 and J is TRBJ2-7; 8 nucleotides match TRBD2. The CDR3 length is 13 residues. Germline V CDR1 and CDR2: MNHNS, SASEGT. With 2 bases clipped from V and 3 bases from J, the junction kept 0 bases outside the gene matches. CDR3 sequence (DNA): TGTGCCAGCAGTGAAAGCGGGAGCTACGAGCAGTACTTC. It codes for CASSESGSYEQYF.

The CDR3 DNA reads as TGTGCCAGCAGCTTAGGGTCTTCTAGCAATCAGCCCCAGCATTTT. Translated: CASSLGSSSNQPQHF. The chain carries TRBV7-9 and TRBJ1-5, with D unresolved. The V gene lost 1 base and the J gene lost 0 bases, with 7 bases spanning the gap. Germline lookup yields CDR1 SEHNR and CDR2 FQNEAQ (reference sequence). CDR3 length: 15 residues.

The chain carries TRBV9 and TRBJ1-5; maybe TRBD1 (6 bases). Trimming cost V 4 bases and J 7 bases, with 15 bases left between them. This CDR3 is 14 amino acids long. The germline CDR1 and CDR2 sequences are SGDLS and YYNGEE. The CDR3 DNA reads TGTGCCAGCAGCCCCCGAGGGGGGGGGCAGCCCCAGCATTTT. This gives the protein CASSPRGGGQPQHF.